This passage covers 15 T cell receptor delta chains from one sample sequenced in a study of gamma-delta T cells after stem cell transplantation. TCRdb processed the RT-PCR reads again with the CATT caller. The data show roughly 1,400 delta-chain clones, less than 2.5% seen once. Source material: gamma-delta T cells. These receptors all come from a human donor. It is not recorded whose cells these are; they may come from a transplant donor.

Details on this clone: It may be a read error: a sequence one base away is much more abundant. The DNA for the CDR3 is TGTGCCTTTCACCCCCAACAGTACTGGGGGATAGCAGGTAAACTCATCTTT. Protein product: CAFHPQQYWGIAGKLIF. This rearrangement joins TRDV3 to TRDJ1; the match to TRDD3 covers 11 bases. With 2 bases clipped from V and 7 bases from J, the junction kept 18 bases outside the gene matches. The V gene's germline CDR1 is TVYSNPD and CDR2 GDNSRS (reference sequence). This CDR3 has 17 residues.

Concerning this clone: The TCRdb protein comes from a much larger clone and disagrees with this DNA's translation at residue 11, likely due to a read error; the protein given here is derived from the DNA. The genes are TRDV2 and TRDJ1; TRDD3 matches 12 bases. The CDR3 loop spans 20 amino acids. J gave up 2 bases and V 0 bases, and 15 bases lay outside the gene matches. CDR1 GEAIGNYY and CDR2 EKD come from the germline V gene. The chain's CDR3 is CACDTVAGGYGRKATDKLIF. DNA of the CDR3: TGTGCCTGTGACACCGTGGCTGGGGGATACGGGAGGAAAGCGACCGATAAACTCATCTTT.

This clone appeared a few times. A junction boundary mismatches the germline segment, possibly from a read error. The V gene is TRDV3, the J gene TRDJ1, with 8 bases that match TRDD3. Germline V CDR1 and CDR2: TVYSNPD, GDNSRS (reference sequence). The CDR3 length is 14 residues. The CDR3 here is CALSVGDSRSKLIF. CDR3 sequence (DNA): TGTGCCCTTAGCGTGGGGGATTCGCGGAGTAAACTCATCTTT.

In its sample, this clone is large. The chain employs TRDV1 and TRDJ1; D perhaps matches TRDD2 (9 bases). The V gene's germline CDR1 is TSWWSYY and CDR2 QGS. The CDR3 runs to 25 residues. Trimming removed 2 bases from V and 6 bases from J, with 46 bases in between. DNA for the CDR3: TGTGCTCTTGGGGAAGTTCCGGCCTTCCTACGTCTGTACTGGGGGTTTAAGCTTGGCAAATATAAACTCATCTTT. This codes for CALGEVPAFLRLYWGFKLGKYKLIF.

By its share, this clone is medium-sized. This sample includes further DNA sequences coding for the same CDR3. The CDR3 sequence: CACDTVGPSGGLHADKLIF. As DNA, the CDR3 is TGTGCCTGTGACACCGTTGGGCCTTCTGGGGGATTGCACGCCGATAAACTCATCTTT. The genes are TRDV2 and TRDJ1, with 9 bases matching TRDD3. V gave up 0 bases and J gave up 3 bases; unmatched junction bases: 16. The CDR3 spans 19 residues. Germline lookup yields CDR1 GEAIGNYY and CDR2 EKD.

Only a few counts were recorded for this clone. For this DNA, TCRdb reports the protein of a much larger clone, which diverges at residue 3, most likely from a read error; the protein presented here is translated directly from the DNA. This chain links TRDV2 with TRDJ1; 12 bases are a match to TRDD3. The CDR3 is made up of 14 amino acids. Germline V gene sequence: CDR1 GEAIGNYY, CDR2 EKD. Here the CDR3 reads CAYDSYWGILALIF. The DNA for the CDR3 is TGTGCCTATGACTCGTACTGGGGGATACTAGCCCTCATCTTT.

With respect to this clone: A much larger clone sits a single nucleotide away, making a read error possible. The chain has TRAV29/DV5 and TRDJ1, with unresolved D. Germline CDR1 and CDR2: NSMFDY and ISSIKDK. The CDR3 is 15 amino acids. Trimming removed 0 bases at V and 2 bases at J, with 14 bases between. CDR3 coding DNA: TGTGCAGCAAGCGCGGGGTTGGAGGATACCGATAAACTCATCTTT. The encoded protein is CAASAGLEDTDKLIF.

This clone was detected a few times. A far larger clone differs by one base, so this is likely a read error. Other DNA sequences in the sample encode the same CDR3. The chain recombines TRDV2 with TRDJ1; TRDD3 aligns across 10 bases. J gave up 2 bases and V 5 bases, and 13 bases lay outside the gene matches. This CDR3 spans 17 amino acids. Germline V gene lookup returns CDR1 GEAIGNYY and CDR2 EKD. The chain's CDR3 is CACVPLLNWGITDKLIF. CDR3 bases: TGTGCCTGTGTGCCCCTCCTCAACTGGGGGATTACCGATAAACTCATCTTT.

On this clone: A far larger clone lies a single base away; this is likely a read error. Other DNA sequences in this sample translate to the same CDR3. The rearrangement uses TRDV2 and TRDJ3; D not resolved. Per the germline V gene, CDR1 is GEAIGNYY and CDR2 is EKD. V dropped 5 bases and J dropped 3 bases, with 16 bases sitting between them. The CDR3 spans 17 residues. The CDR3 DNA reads TGTGCCTGTGTACCCGGAGGATCTTTCTGGGACACCCGACAGATGTTTTTC. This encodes CACVPGGSFWDTRQMFF.

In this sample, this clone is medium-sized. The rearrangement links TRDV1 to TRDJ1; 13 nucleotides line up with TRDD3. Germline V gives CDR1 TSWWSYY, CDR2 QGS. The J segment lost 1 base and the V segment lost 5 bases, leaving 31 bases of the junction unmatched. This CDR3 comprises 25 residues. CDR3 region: CALGPGPATFLSLYWGIRVTDKLIF. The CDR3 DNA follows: TGTGCTCTTGGGCCCGGACCTGCAACCTTCCTCAGTTTGTACTGGGGGATACGCGTCACCGATAAACTCATCTTT.

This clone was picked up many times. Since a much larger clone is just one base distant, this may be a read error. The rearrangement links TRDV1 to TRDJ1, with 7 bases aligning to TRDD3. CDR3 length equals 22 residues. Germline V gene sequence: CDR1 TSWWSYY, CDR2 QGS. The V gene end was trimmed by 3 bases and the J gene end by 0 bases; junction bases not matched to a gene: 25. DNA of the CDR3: TGTGCTCTTGGGGACCCCGCCCCCCGAGTCTACCGGGGGATCCGAGACACCGATAAACTCATCTTT. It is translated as CALGDPAPRVYRGIRDTDKLIF.

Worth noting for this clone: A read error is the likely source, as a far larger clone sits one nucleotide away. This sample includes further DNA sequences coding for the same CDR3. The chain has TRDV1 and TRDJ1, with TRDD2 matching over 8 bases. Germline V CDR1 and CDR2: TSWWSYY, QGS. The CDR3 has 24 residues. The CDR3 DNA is TGCGCTCTTGGGGAGCCCCGACTCGTACTTCCTACGGGGTCTTATGGGGATGGTACCGATAAACTCATCTTT. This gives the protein CALGEPRLVLPTGSYGDGTDKLIF.

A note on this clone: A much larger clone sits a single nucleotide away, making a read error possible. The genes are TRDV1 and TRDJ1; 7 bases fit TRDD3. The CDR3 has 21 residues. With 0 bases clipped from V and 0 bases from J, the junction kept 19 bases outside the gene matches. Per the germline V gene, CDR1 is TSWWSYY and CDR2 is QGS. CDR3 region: CALGELWHPPLPWGYTDKLIF. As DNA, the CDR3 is TGTGCTCTTGGGGAACTTTGGCATCCCCCTCTCCCCTGGGGGTACACCGATAAACTCATCTTT.

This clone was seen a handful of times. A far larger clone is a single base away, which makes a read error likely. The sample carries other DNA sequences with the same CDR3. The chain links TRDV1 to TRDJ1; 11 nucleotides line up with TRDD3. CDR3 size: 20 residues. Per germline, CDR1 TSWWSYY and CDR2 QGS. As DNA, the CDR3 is TGTGCCCTTGGGGGACATCTACGGTGGGGGATACGCGAGTACACCGATAAACTCATCTTT. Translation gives CALGGHLRWGIREYTDKLIF.

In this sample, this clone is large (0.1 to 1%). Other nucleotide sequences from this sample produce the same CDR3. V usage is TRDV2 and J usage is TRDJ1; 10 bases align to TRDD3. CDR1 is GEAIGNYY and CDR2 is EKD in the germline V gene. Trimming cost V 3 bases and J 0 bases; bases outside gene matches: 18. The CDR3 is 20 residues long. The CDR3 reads CACDPVKGDTGDMYTDKLIF. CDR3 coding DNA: TGTGCCTGTGACCCCGTAAAGGGGGATACGGGAGACATGTACACCGATAAACTCATCTTT.